This record covers a single TCR beta chain. The data belong to a study of OX40 agonist ivuxolimab in advanced cancers. Study overall: Hepatocellular carcinoma, melanoma, renal cell or head and neck cancer occurred in dose-escalation patients.

The method was immunoSEQ multiplex PCR; TCRdb's version includes in-frame clones alone and lacks a portion of them. In the table there are 52,000 or so clones, 88% of which are singletons. The TCR originated in an adult with an advanced solid tumor such as melanoma, head and neck, liver or kidney cancer. The sequencing here drew on CD4+ or CD8+ T cells sorted from blood, taken in a trial of the OX40 agonist ivuxolimab.

CDR3 sequence: CASSLNPGMGYNEQFF. The CDR3 DNA reads as TGTGCCAGCAGCTTAAACCCCGGGATGGGGTACAATGAGCAGTTCTTC. This sequence joins TRBV7-6 and TRBJ2-1; D possibly corresponds to TRBD2 (5 bases). Trimming pared 2 bases from V and 4 bases from J, leaving 15 bases between. Per germline, CDR1 SGHVS and CDR2 FNYEAQ. This CDR3 comprises 16 residues.